This T cell receptor beta chain was sequenced in a study of Ad26.COV2.S vaccination and SARS-CoV-2 variants. Study summary: The authors gave Ad26.COV2.S intramuscularly, either once or twice 56 days apart.

Treatment indicated: some 20 received Ad26.COV2.S at low or high dose, single or two shots; a few received placebo; per-sample allocation not given. On day 63 after the first injection, vaccine and placebo recipients gave samples. The assay was immunoSEQ multiplex PCR, and TCRdb's table has in-frame clones only and misses some. The sample lists about 680,000 clones, roughly 90% seen once, with about 1.5% in the top ten. General study findings and limits: Participants in the vaccine arm had higher spike-specific TCR breadth; placebo recipients had lower.

This clone was observed a single time. Antigen unknown. CDR1 is KGHDR, CDR2 SFDVKD, per germline. The CDR3 is made up of 17 amino acids. With 3 bases clipped from V and 5 bases from J, the junction kept 8 bases outside the gene matches. The material was peripheral blood, obtained in a trial of Ad26.COV2.S vaccine versus placebo. This rearrangement joins TRBV24-1 to TRBJ2-3; 12 bases are a match to TRBD2. This TCR came from a person aged 18-65 years who received the Ad26.COV2.S COVID-19 vaccine or a placebo. The CDR3 bases are TGTGCCACCAGTGATATGACTAGCGGGAGTAGGTTAGATACGCAGTATTTT. Translated: CATSDMTSGSRLDTQYF.